Included here is one TCR beta chain sequence, with context. These data belong to a study of T cell changes during pregnancy in multiple sclerosis. This CDR3 contains 16 residues. Germline CDR1 and CDR2: SGHAT and FQNNGV. The junction had 9 bases not matched to a gene; V was cut back by 4 bases and J by 2 bases. Method: immunoSEQ multiplex PCR; TCRdb's copy keeps in-frame clones and lacks some. This table has 35,000 or so clones, about 88% appearing once. The receptor was derived from a female donor with multiple sclerosis, enrolled in a pregnancy study. The chain recombines TRBV11-2 with TRBJ2-3, with TRBD1 matching 7 bases. The starting material was CD8+ T cells from peripheral blood mononuclear cells, obtained in the third trimester of pregnancy. DNA for the CDR3: TGTGCCAGCAGCTCGTACGGGACAGAGGTCACAGATACGCAGTATTTT. The encoded protein is CASSSYGTEVTDTQYF.